These 16 T cell receptor beta chains share one sample of origin, sequenced in a study of post-analysis software for immune sequencing data. Study-level results: Relative to controls, patients had about five TRBV segments at higher frequency, with TRBV5-6, TRBV5-1 and TRBV20-1 among these.

These receptors have no identified antigens. Prepared libraries of TCR beta cDNA carried unique molecular identifiers. TCRdb fed the PCR reads into MiXCR, producing one record per CDR3 protein. The sample shows fewer than 700,000 distinct CDR3 sequences, about 44% of them seen only once. Sequencing input: blood. The receptors shown here come from a girl aged 5 to 17 with multiple sclerosis.

On this clonotype: A read error may account for a junction end that differs from germline. The chain carries TRBV18 and TRBJ1-2; D is possibly TRBD1 (6 bases). This CDR3 has 17 residues. CDR1 is KGHSH, CDR2 LQKENI, per germline. CDR3 loop: CASSSLLIGGTNYGYTF. The CDR3 DNA follows: TGTGCCAGCTCATCCTTATTAATTGGGGGCACCAACTATGGTTACACCTTC.

V usage is TRBV10-3 and J usage is TRBJ2-1; D possibly corresponds to TRBD1 (6 bases). The germline gives CDR1 ENHRY, CDR2 SYGVKD. The CDR3 runs 17 residues. Trimming pared 2 bases from V and 5 bases from J, leaving 19 bases between. The CDR3 region has the DNA TGTGCCATCAGTGAGGCAGGGGTGGAAACCCCTCACAATGAGCAGTTCTTC. Protein sequence: CAISEAGVETPHNEQFF.

This chain joins TRBV7-6 and TRBJ2-3, with unresolved D. The V end lost 3 bases, the J end lost 1 base, and 11 bases lay between the germline ends. CDR3 size: 15 residues. The germline V gene encodes CDR1 SGHVS and CDR2 FNYEAQ. The CDR3 region is CASSFLFLGTDTQYF. The CDR3 DNA reads as TGTGCCAGCAGCTTCTTATTCCTCGGCACAGATACGCAGTATTTT.

CDR3 nucleotide sequence: TGTGCCAGTGAATTAGAGGGGCTACCTCTCGAGCAGTACTTC. Its protein product is CASELEGLPLEQYF. V is TRBV2 and J is TRBJ2-7; D is perhaps TRBD1 or TRBD2 (5 bases each). The germline CDR1 and CDR2 sequences are SNHLY and FYNNEI. Trimming took off 9 bases at V and 6 bases at J, with 21 bases between the two ends. The CDR3 spans 14 residues.

The chain employs TRBV20-1 and TRBJ2-1; 7 nucleotides match TRBD1. CDR1 and CDR2 (germline): DFQATT, SNEGSKA (reference sequence). The CDR3 sequence is 16 residues long. The V and J ends lost 5 bases and 7 bases, in that order; junction bases with no gene match: 17. The CDR3 here is CSAGTRRERQGNEQFF. CDR3 coding DNA: TGCAGTGCTGGAACCCGACGTGAGAGACAGGGTAATGAGCAGTTCTTC.

The chain recombines TRBV12-3 or TRBV12-4 with TRBJ2-1; the D gene is possibly TRBD2 (8 bases). The CDR3 length is 15 residues. The germline V and J ends were trimmed by 5 bases and 4 bases, with 15 bases remaining between them. The CDR3 sequence is CASSTQGTSYNEQFF. The CDR3 DNA is TGTGCCAGCAGTACACAGGGGACTAGTTACAATGAGCAGTTCTTC.

This clonotype appeared a single time. One junction end disagrees with the germline gene, perhaps due to a read error. The chain joins TRBV6-7 to TRBJ2-7, with D hard to call. TRBV6-7 is recorded as an ORF, its role being uncertain. CDR3 length: 15 amino acids. For the CDR3, the DNA is TGTGCCGGCAGTTACTCGAAGGGTAAACACTACGAGCAGTACTTC. It codes for CAGSYSKGKHYEQYF.

In this sample, this clonotype turned up many times. The J gene is TRBJ2-1, the V gene TRBV15, with 7 positions matching TRBD1. V lost 8 bases to trimming and J lost 8 bases; unmatched junction nucleotides: 9. CDR3 length equals 13 residues. Germline CDR1 LNHNV, CDR2 YYDKDF (reference sequence). The CDR3 bases are TGTGCCACCGTCCACAGGGGATCGGATGAGCAGTTCTTC. Amino acid sequence: CATVHRGSDEQFF.

V gene TRBV2 combines with J gene TRBJ2-7; D perhaps matches TRBD2 (6 bases). The CDR3 has 15 residues. V was shortened by 0 bases and J by 7 bases, with 16 bases between the two germline ends. Germline CDR1 reads SNHLY; CDR2 reads FYNNEI. CDR3 sequence: CASSEATGGFGEQYF. In DNA, the CDR3 is TGTGCCAGCAGTGAAGCGACCGGGGGTTTTGGGGAGCAGTACTTC.

The table lists this clonotype with a few counts. The V and J genes are TRBV12-3 or TRBV12-4 and TRBJ2-5; 14 nucleotides agree with TRBD2. The V segment lost 5 bases and the J segment 5 bases; nucleotides outside the gene matches: 7. This CDR3 is built from 16 residues. DNA for the CDR3: TGTGCCAGCAGTACGGGACTAGCGGGAGTGGGGGAGACCCAGTACTTC. Protein sequence: CASSTGLAGVGETQYF.

This clonotype was counted many times. The chain employs TRBV7-2 and TRBJ2-1; D unresolved. The V end lost 5 bases, the J end lost 3 bases, and 8 bases lay between the germline ends. This CDR3 has 13 amino acids. Germline CDR1 and CDR2: SGHTA and FQGNSA. DNA for the CDR3: TGTGCCAGCAGCCCAGGTCGCTACAATGAGCAGTTCTTC. Protein product: CASSPGRYNEQFF.

The chain uses TRBV7-2 and TRBJ2-1, with D possibly TRBD2 on 5 matching bases. The CDR3 loop spans 14 amino acids. CDR1 is SGHTA, CDR2 FQGNSA, per germline. V was cut by 5 bases and J by 5 bases, with 13 bases left in between. CDR3 nucleotide sequence: TGTGCCAGCAGCCGACCGGGGTACAACAATGAGCAGTTCTTC. Protein product: CASSRPGYNNEQFF. The full variable domain, completed using reference TRBV7-2 and TRBJ2-1, is GAGVSQSPSNKVTEKGKDVELRCDPISGHTALYWYRQSLGQGLEFLIYFQGNSAPDKSGLPSDRFSAERTGGSVSTLTIQRTQQEDSAVYLCASSRPGYNNEQFFGPGTRLTVL.

In its sample, this clonotype was seen a few times. The chain recombines TRBV2 with TRBJ2-7; 8 nucleotides agree with TRBD2. The length of the CDR3 is 14 residues. V was clipped by 3 bases and J by 3 bases; unmatched bases: 4. Germline V gene lookup returns CDR1 SNHLY and CDR2 FYNNEI. CDR3 region: CASSDSGTYYEQYF. As DNA, the CDR3 is TGTGCCAGCAGTGATAGCGGGACTTACTACGAGCAGTACTTC.

The V gene is TRBV24-1, the J gene TRBJ2-1, with 12 bases that match TRBD2. The V gene's germline CDR1 is KGHDR and CDR2 SFDVKD. V trimming: 1 base; J trimming: 8 bases; junction bases outside the gene matches: 5. The CDR3 has 16 residues. The CDR3 sequence: CATSDFSLAGGDEQFF. The CDR3, as DNA: TGTGCCACCAGTGATTTTAGCCTAGCGGGAGGGGATGAGCAGTTCTTC.

J is TRBJ2-4 and V is TRBV6-5; a possible D gene is TRBD1 (6 bases). The V gene lost 6 bases and the J gene lost 0 bases, with 12 bases spanning the gap. CDR3 length: 15 amino acids. CDR1 is MNHEY and CDR2 is SVGAGI in the germline V gene. Written as DNA, the CDR3 is TGTGCCAGCAGACGGGACAACATAGCCAAAAACATTCAGTACTTC. Translated, it gives CASRRDNIAKNIQYF.

This clonotype occurred a few times. The rearrangement links TRBV5-1 to TRBJ2-7; 8 nucleotides align to TRBD2. The trim removed 3 bases at V and 2 bases at J, leaving 4 bases unmatched. The germline gives CDR1 SGHRS, CDR2 YFSETQ. The CDR3 length is 14 residues. CDR3: CASSSAGRAYEQYF. The DNA for the CDR3 is TGCGCCAGCAGCTCGGCCGGGAGGGCCTACGAGCAGTACTTC. Full variable domain (missing parts from reference TRBV5-1 and TRBJ2-7): KAGVTQTPRYLIKTRGQQVTLSCSPISGHRSVSWYQQTPGQGLQFLFEYFSETQRNKGNFPGRFSGRQFSNSRSEMNVSTLELGDSALYLCASSSAGRAYEQYFGPGTRLTVT.